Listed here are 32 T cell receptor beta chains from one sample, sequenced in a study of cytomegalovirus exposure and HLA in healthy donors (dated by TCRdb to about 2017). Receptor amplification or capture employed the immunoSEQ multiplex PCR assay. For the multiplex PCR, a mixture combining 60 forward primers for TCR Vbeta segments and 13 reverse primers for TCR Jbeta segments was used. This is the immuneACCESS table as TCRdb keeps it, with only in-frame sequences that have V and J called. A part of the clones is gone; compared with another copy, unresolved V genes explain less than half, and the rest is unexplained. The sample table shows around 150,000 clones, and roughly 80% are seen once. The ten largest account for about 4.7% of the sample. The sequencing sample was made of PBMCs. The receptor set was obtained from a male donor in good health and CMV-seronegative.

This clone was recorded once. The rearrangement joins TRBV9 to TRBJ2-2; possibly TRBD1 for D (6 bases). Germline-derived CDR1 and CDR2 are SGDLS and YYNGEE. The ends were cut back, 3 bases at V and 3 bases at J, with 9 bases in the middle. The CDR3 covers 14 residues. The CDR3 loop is CASSGTAYTGELFF. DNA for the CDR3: TGTGCCAGCAGCGGGACAGCTTACACCGGGGAGCTGTTTTTT. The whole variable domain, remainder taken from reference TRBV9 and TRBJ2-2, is DSGVTQTPKHLITATGQRVTLRCSPRSGDLSVYWYQQSLDQGLQFLIQYYNGEERAKGNILERFSAQQFPDLHSELNLSSLELGDSALYFCASSGTAYTGELFFGEGSRLTVL.

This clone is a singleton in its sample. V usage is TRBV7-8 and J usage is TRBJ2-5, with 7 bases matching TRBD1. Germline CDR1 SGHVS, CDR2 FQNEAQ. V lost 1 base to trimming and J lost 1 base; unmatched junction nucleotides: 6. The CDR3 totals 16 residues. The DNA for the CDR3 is TGTGCCAGCAGCTTAGGGGGACAGCCTCTCCAAGAGACCCAGTACTTC. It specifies CASSLGGQPLQETQYF. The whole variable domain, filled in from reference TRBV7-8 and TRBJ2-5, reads GAGVSQSPRYKVAKRGQDVALRCDPISGHVSLFWYQQALGQGPEFLTYFQNEAQLDKSGLPSDRFFAERPEGSVSTLKIQRTQQEDSAVYLCASSLGGQPLQETQYFGPGTRLLVL.

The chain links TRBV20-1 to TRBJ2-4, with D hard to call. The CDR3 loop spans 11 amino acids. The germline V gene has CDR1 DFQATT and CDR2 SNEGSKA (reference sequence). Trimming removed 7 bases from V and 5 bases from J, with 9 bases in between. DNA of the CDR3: TGCAGTGTACTTCCTCAAAACATTCAGTACTTC. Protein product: CSVLPQNIQYF.

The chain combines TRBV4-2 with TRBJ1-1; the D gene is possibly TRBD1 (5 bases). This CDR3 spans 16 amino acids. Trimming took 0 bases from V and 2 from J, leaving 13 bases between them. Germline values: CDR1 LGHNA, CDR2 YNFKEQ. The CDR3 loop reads CASSQDRAERNTEAFF. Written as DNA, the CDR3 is TGTGCCAGCAGCCAAGACAGGGCCGAACGTAACACTGAAGCTTTCTTT.

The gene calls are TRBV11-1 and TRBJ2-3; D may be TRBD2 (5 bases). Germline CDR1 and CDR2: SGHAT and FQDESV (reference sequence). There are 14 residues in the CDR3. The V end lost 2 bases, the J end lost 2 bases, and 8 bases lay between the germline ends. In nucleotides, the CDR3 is TGTGCCAGCAGCTTAAGGGAGTACACAGATACGCAGTATTTT. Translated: CASSLREYTDTQYF. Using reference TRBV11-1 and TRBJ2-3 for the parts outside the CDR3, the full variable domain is EAEVAQSPRYKITEKSQAVAFWCDPISGHATLYWYRQILGQGPELLVQFQDESVVDDSQLPKDRFSAERLKGVDSTLKIQPAELGDSAMYLCASSLREYTDTQYFGPGTRLTVL.

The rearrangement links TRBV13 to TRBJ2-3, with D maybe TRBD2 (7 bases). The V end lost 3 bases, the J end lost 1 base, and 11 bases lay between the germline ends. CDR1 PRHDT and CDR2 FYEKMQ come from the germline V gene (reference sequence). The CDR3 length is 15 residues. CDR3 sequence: CASSFKGGGTDTQYF. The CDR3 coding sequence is TGTGCCAGCAGCTTCAAGGGGGGGGGCACAGATACGCAGTATTTT. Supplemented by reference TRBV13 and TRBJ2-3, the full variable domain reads AAGVIQSPRHLIKEKRETATLKCYPIPRHDTVYWYQQGPGQDPQFLISFYEKMQSDKGSIPDRFSAQQFSDYHSELNMSSLELGDSALYFCASSFKGGGTDTQYFGPGTRLTVL.

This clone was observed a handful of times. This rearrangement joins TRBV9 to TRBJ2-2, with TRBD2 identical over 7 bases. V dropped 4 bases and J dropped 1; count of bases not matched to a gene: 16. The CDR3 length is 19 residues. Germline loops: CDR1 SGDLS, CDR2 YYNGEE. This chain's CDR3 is CASSRGLGRVVGNTGELFF. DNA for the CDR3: TGTGCCAGCAGCCGGGGGTTAGGGAGGGTTGTAGGGAACACCGGGGAGCTGTTTTTT.

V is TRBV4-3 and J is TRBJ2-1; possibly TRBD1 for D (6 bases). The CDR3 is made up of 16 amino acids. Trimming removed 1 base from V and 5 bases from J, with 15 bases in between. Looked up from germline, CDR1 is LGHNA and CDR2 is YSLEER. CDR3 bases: TGCGCCAGCAGCCAAGGCCCCTGGGACACCAACAATGAGCAGTTCTTC. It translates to CASSQGPWDTNNEQFF.

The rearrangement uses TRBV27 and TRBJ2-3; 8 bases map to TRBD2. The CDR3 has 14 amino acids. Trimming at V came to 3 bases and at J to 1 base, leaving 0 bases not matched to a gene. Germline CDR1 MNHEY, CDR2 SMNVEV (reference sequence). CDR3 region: CASSFSGGTDTQYF. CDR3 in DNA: TGTGCCAGCAGTTTTAGCGGGGGCACAGATACGCAGTATTTT.

CDR3 loop: CASTSSITGYTGELFF. The CDR3 DNA follows: TGCGCCAGCACGTCCTCGATTACAGGTTACACCGGGGAGCTGTTTTTT. The chain is built from TRBV4-1 and TRBJ2-2, with a possible D match to TRBD1 (5 bases). Germline lookup yields CDR1 MGHRA and CDR2 YSYEKL. The V gene lost 7 bases and the J gene lost 3 bases, with 18 bases spanning the gap. This CDR3 region has 16 residues.

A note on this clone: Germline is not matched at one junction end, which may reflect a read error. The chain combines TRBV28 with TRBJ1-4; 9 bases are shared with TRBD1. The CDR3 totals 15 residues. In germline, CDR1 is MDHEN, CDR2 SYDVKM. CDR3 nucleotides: TGTGCCAGCACTGGAACAGATCGGATGTGGGACAGGGCCATTTTT. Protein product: CASTGTDRMWDRAIF.

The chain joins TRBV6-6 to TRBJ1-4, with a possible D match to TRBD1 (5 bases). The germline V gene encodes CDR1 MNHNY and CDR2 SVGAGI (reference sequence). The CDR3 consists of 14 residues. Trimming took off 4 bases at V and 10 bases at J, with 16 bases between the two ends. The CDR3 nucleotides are TGTGCCAGCAGTTTACCGGGGGGGGACGGAAAACTGTTTTTT. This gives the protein CASSLPGGDGKLFF.

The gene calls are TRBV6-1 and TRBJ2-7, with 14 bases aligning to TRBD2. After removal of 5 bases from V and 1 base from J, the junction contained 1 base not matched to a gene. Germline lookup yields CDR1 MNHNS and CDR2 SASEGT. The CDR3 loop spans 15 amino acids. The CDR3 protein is CASSWTSGGSYEQYF. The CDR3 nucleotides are TGTGCCAGCAGTTGGACTAGCGGGGGGTCCTACGAGCAGTACTTC.

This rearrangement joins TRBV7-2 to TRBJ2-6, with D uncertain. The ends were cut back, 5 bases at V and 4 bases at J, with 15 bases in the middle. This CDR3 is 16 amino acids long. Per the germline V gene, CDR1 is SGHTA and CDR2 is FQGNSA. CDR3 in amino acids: CASSERLGPGANVLTF. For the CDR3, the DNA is TGTGCCAGCAGCGAGAGGTTGGGTCCCGGGGCCAACGTCCTGACTTTC.

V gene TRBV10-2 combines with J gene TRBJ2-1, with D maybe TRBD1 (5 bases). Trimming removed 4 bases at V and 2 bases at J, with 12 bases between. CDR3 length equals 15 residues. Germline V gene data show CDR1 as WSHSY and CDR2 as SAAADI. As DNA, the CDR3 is TGCGCCAGCAGTGCCTGGGGCGGCCCCTACAATGAGCAGTTCTTC. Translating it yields CASSAWGGPYNEQFF.

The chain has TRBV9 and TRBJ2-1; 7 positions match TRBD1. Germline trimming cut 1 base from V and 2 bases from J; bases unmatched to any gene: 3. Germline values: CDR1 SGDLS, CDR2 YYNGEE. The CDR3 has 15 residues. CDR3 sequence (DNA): TGTGCCAGCAGCGTATCCAGGGGGACCTACAATGAGCAGTTCTTC. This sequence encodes CASSVSRGTYNEQFF.

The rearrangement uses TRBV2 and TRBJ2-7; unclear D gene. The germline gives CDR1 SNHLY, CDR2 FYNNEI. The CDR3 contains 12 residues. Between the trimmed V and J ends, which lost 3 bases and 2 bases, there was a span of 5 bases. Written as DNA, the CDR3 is TGTGCCAGCAGTGAGGCGGCCTACGAGCAGTACTTC. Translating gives CASSEAAYEQYF.

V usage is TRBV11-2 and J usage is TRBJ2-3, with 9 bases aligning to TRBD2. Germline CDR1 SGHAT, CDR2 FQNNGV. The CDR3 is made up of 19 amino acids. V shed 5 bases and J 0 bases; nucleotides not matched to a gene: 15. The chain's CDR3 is CASSRSIAGAPSSTDTQYF. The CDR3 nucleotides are TGTGCCAGCAGCCGTTCTATAGCGGGGGCCCCCAGTAGCACAGATACGCAGTATTTT.

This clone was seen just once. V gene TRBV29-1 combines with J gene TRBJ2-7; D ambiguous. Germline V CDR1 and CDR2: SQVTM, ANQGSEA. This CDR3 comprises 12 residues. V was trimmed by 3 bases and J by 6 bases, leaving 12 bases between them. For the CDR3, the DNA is TGCAGCGTTGAGACCGACTCGGCCGAGCAGTACTTC. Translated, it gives CSVETDSAEQYF.

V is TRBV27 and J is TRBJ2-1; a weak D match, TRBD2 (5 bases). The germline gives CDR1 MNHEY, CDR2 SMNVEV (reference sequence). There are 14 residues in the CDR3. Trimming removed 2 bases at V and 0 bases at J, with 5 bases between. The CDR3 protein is CASSLGSSYNEQFF. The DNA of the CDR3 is TGTGCCAGCAGTTTAGGGAGCTCCTACAATGAGCAGTTCTTC.

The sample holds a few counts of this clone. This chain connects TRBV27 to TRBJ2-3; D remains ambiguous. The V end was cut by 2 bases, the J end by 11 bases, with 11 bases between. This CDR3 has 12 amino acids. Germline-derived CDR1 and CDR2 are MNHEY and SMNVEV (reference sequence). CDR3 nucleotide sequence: TGTGCCAGCAGTTTACCGGGTGGAGAGCAGTATTTT. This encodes CASSLPGGEQYF.

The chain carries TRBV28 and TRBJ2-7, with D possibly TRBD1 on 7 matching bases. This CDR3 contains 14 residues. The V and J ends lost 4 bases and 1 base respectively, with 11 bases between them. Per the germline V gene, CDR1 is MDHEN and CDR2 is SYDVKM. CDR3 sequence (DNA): TGTGCCAGCAGTTCTCCAGGGGGGTCCTACGAGCAGTACTTC. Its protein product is CASSSPGGSYEQYF.

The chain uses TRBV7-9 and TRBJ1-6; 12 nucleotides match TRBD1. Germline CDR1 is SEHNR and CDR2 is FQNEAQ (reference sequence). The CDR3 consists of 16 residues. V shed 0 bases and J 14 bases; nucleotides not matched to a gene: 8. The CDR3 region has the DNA TGTGCCAGCAGCTTAGCGTCAGGGACAGGGGGCCTATCCCTCCACTTT. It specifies CASSLASGTGGLSLHF.

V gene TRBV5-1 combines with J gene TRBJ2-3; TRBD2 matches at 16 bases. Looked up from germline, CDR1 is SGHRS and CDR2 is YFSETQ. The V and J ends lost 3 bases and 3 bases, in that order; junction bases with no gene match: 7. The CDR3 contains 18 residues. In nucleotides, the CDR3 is TGCGCCAGCAGCTCGGGGACTAGCGGGGGGGCCCCGACAGATACGCAGTATTTT. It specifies CASSSGTSGGAPTDTQYF.

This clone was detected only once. CDR3 in amino acids: CASSPPPGDIQYF. The CDR3 bases are TGTGCCAGCAGCCCCCCGCCGGGGGACATTCAGTACTTC. The V call is TRBV7-2, the J call TRBJ2-4, with TRBD2 as a possible D gene (6 bases). Trimming removed 5 bases from V and 8 bases from J, with 13 bases in between. The CDR3 length is 13 residues. Per germline, CDR1 SGHTA and CDR2 FQGNSA. Using reference TRBV7-2 and TRBJ2-4 for the parts outside the CDR3, the full variable domain is GAGVSQSPSNKVTEKGKDVELRCDPISGHTALYWYRQSLGQGLEFLIYFQGNSAPDKSGLPSDRFSAERTGGSVSTLTIQRTQQEDSAVYLCASSPPPGDIQYFGAGTRLSVL.

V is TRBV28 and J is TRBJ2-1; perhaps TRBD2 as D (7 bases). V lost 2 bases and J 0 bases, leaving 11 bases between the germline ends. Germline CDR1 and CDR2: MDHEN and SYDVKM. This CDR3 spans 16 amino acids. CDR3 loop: CASSLGRGASYNEQFF. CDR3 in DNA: TGTGCCAGCAGTTTAGGTCGGGGGGCCTCCTACAATGAGCAGTTCTTC.

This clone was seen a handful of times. This chain's CDR3 is CASRPTSGGGAYEQYF. CDR3 coding DNA: TGTGCCAGCAGACCTACTAGCGGGGGGGGAGCCTACGAGCAGTACTTC. This sequence joins TRBV2 and TRBJ2-7; 13 bases match TRBD2. Germline loops: CDR1 SNHLY, CDR2 FYNNEI. This CDR3 region has 16 residues. Trimming cost V 6 bases and J 2 bases; bases outside gene matches: 7.

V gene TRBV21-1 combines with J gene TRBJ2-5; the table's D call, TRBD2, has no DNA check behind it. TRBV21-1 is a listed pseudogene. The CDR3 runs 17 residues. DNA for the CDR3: TGTGCCAGCAGCAAAGCGCGTACCGCCATAACGGGAGAGACCCAGTACTTC. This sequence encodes CASSKARTAITGETQYF.

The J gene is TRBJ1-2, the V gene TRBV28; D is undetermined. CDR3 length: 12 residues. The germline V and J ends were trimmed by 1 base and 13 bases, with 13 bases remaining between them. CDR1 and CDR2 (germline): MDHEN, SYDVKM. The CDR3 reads CASSLSTAPGTF. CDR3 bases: TGTGCCAGCAGTTTATCCACAGCCCCAGGCACCTTC.

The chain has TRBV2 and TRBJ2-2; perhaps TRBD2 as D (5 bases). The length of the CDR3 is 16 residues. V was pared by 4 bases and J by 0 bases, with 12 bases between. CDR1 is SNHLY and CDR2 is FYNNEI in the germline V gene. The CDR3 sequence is CASSVSPGTNTGELFF. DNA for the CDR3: TGTGCCAGCAGTGTTAGCCCGGGAACGAACACCGGGGAGCTGTTTTTT.

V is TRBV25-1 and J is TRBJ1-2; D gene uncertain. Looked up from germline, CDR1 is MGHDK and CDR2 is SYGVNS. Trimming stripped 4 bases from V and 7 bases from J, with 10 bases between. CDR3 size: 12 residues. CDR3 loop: CASSVSNGGYTF. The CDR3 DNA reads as TGTGCCAGCAGTGTCTCTAACGGTGGCTACACCTTC.

CDR3 residues: CASSPGQGLYEQYF. In DNA form, the CDR3 reads TGTGCCAGCTCACCGGGACAGGGCCTCTACGAGCAGTACTTC. The chain links TRBV18 to TRBJ2-7, with TRBD1 matching over 9 bases. Germline CDR1 reads KGHSH; CDR2 reads LQKENI. This CDR3 is 14 amino acids long. Germline trimming cut 3 bases from V and 3 bases from J; bases unmatched to any gene: 3. The full variable domain, completed using reference TRBV18 and TRBJ2-7, is NAGVMQNPRHLVRRRGQEARLRCSPMKGHSHVYWYRQLPEEGLKFMVYLQKENIIDESGMPKERFSAEFPKEGPSILRIQQVVRGDSAAYFCASSPGQGLYEQYFGPGTRLTVT.